What follows is one TCR beta chain and its context. As yet, its antigen is unknown. This table comes from immunoSEQ multiplex PCR, and its TCRdb copy is limited to in-frame clones, with some not included. Of 45,000 to 60,000 clones listed, around 85% were seen once; the top ten hold around 15%. The sample is drawn from a study of T cell responses to AZD1222 COVID-19 vaccine. Study-wide background: Timing groups of about 4 and about 12 weeks for second doses were pooled. General observations from the study: Spike-specific TCR breadth and depth grew following two AZD1222 doses. Seropositivity was recorded at baseline in only 6 or 7 AZD1222 recipients. Spike-wide vaccine-associated CD4 TCRs dominated at 160-218 and 743-854.

This sequence was found in an adult in good health. Source: peripheral blood, taken on day 0 of AZD1222 vaccination.

As DNA, the CDR3 is TGTGCCAGCAGCCCTACCCCGGGACAGGGCTTCACGAACACTGAAGCTTTCTTT. This codes for CASSPTPGQGFTNTEAFF. The rearrangement joins TRBV21-1 to TRBJ1-1; the DNA was not used to check the table's D call, TRBD1. TRBV21-1 is a pseudogene locus. There are 18 residues in the CDR3.